These T cell receptor beta chains were read from a single sample in a study of cytomegalovirus exposure and HLA in healthy donors. The table came from immunoSEQ multiplex PCR; TCRdb's copy has only in-frame clones and leaves some out. The data show approximately 100,000 clones, around 71% seen once. The sequenced material came from PBMCs. The receptors originated from a boy aged 5-17 years in good health and CMV-seronegative. CDR3s include the opening cysteine and the closing phenylalanine or tryptophan. Each record gives: J gene, V gene, D gene, clone size, CDR3 protein, CDR3 DNA. D genes are given only for firm matches. Clone size is given for some rows only: seen once, a few or many times, or a class if the clone is expanded.

>TRBJ2-1|TRBV10-3|NA|NA
CAISGRTNNEQFF
TGTGCCATCAGCGGAAGAACTAACAATGAGCAGTTCTTC
>TRBJ1-1|TRBV10-1|NA|NA
CASRDSRFTEAFF
TGCGCCAGCAGGGACAGCAGATTCACTGAAGCTTTCTTT
>TRBJ2-7|TRBV23-1|NA|NA
CASSQLWGRGDYEQYF
TGCGCCAGCAGTCAATTGTGGGGCAGGGGAGACTACGAGCAGTACTTC
>TRBJ1-5|TRBV27|NA|few
CASSLIPGSGPQHF
TGTGCCAGCAGTTTAATTCCGGGTTCGGGGCCCCAGCATTTT
>TRBJ1-5|TRBV12-2|NA|NA
CASRLFPGQGNQPQHF
TGTGCAAGTCGCTTATTCCCGGGACAGGGGAATCAGCCCCAGCATTTT
>TRBJ2-1|TRBV15|TRBD2|NA
CATFSGSSYNEQFF
TGTGCCACCTTTAGCGGGTCCTCCTACAATGAGCAGTTCTTC
>TRBJ1-5|TRBV7-8|NA|few
CASSFGPIPLDSQPQHF
TGTGCCAGCAGCTTCGGACCTATACCCCTGGACAGTCAGCCCCAGCATTTT
>TRBJ2-1|TRBV4-1|NA|few
CASSQDASGAPTLYNEQFF
TGCGCCAGCAGCCAAGATGCGTCAGGGGCACCAACGCTATACAATGAGCAGTTCTTC
>TRBJ1-6|TRBV7-2|NA|NA
CASSYNNRDSSPLHF
TGTGCCAGCAGCTACAATAACCGGGATAGTTCACCCCTCCACTTT
>TRBJ2-1|TRBV5-1|NA|few
CASSMGGAYNEQFF
TGCGCCAGCAGCATGGGGGGAGCCTACAATGAGCAGTTCTTC
>TRBJ2-7|TRBV10-1|NA|NA
CASSDGRIEEQYF
TGCGCCAGCAGTGATGGGAGGATCGAAGAGCAGTACTTC
>TRBJ2-3|TRBV5-3|TRBD2|NA
CARSRPGGGWGLRGQYF
TGTGCCAGAAGCCGCCCTGGCGGGGGGTGGGGTCTGCGTGGGCAGTATTTT
>TRBJ2-7|TRBV19|NA|NA
CASRGGTGNEQYF
TGTGCCAGTAGGGGAGGTACTGGAAACGAGCAGTACTTC
>TRBJ2-4|TRBV30|TRBD1|NA
CAWSSGTGEQNIQYF
TGTGCCTGGAGTTCCGGGACAGGGGAGCAAAACATTCAGTACTTC
>TRBJ1-5|TRBV30|TRBD1|once
CAWSVQTGGPDTQPQHF
TGTGCCTGGAGTGTACAGACAGGGGGCCCTGATACTCAGCCCCAGCATTTT
>TRBJ2-5|TRBV19|TRBD1|once
CASSIRGQGGETQYF
TGTGCCAGTAGTATACGCGGACAGGGAGGAGAGACCCAGTACTTC
>TRBJ2-7|TRBV5-1|NA|NA
CASSLQGLSYEQYF
TGCGCCAGCAGCTTGCAGGGTTTGTCCTACGAGCAGTACTTC
>TRBJ2-6|TRBV19|NA|NA
CASSIQGESGANVLTF
TGTGCCAGTAGTATACAGGGTGAGTCGGGGGCCAACGTCCTGACTTTC
>TRBJ1-5|TRBV28|NA|NA
CASSSTLGGDYSNQPQHF
TGTGCCAGCAGTTCCACCCTGGGCGGGGATTATAGCAATCAGCCCCAGCATTTT
>TRBJ2-3|TRBV5-4|NA|NA
CASSWVAGFSDTQYF
TGTGCCAGCAGCTGGGTCGCCGGGTTTTCAGATACGCAGTATTTT
>TRBJ2-1|TRBV5-1|NA|NA
CASSFGLADSSYNEQFF
TGCGCCAGCAGCTTTGGTCTGGCCGACAGCTCCTACAATGAGCAGTTCTTC
>TRBJ2-7|TRBV20-1|TRBD1|NA
CSARTGGVQYF
TGCAGTGCTAGGACAGGGGGCGTGCAGTACTTC
>TRBJ2-1|TRBV4-1|NA|NA
CASSQVLGGSYNEQFF
TGCGCCAGCAGCCAAGTTCTGGGAGGCTCCTACAATGAGCAGTTCTTC
>TRBJ1-1|TRBV6-5|NA|NA
CASSYSMGGNTEAFF
TGTGCCAGCAGTTACTCGATGGGGGGTAACACTGAAGCTTTCTTT
>TRBJ2-2|TRBV25-1|TRBD1|NA
CASSESVSDRGSGELFF
TGTGCCAGCAGTGAATCTGTATCGGACAGGGGTTCCGGGGAGCTGTTTTTT
>TRBJ2-5|TRBV29-1|NA|NA
CSVRRAGLQETQYF
TGCAGCGTTCGACGGGCGGGATTACAAGAGACCCAGTACTTC
>TRBJ1-1|TRBV11-3|NA|NA
CASSSGVDTEAFF
TGTGCCAGCAGCTCGGGTGTCGACACTGAAGCTTTCTTT
>TRBJ2-3|TRBV4-3|NA|NA
CASSQPRDGTDTQYF
TGCGCCAGCAGCCAACCCAGGGATGGCACAGATACGCAGTATTTT